Below are 30 T cell receptor beta chains sequenced from a single sample in a study of early T cells in non-severe SARS-CoV-2 infection. TCRdb re-called the 5' RACE reads with MiXCR, one entry per CDR3 protein. This table holds tens of thousands of distinct CDR3 sequences, around 5.2% found once. Sample: whole blood. These receptors were obtained from an adult who was a healthcare worker with PCR-confirmed SARS-CoV-2 infection or an uninfected control (not recorded which).

The V call is TRBV5-1, the J call TRBJ1-3, with unresolved D. From germline, CDR1 is SGHRS and CDR2 YFSETQ. The V end was cut by 4 bases, the J end by 3 bases, with 8 bases between. This CDR3 contains 13 residues. In DNA, the CDR3 is TGCGCCAGCAGCATGGGAAATGGAAACACCATATATTTT. As protein: CASSMGNGNTIYF.

This clonotype has a count of ten or more. The V gene is TRBV20-1, the J gene TRBJ1-2; D uncertain. The CDR3 is 13 amino acids. In germline, CDR1 is DFQATT, CDR2 SNEGSKA (reference sequence). Trimming left V 2 bases short and J 4 bases short, with 11 bases between. CDR3 in DNA: TGCAGTGCTAGACAAGATGGCGGCTATGGCTACACCTTC. Translating gives CSARQDGGYGYTF.

This clonotype has ten or more counts. V gene TRBV20-1 combines with J gene TRBJ1-1, with a weak D call TRBD1 (5 bases). This CDR3 spans 14 amino acids. Per germline, CDR1 DFQATT and CDR2 SNEGSKA (reference sequence). The V gene lost 4 bases and the J gene lost 3 bases, with 15 bases spanning the gap. The CDR3 sequence: CSATRPGVDTEAFF. The CDR3 bases are TGCAGTGCTACCCGACCGGGGGTGGACACTGAAGCTTTCTTT.

Ten or more counts support this clonotype. This chain uses TRBV20-1 with TRBJ1-1, with unresolved D. Trimming took 0 bases from V and 1 from J, leaving 12 bases between them. Germline values: CDR1 DFQATT, CDR2 SNEGSKA (reference sequence). This CDR3 has 15 residues. The CDR3 DNA reads TGCAGTGCTAGAGATCTTTGGGGAAAGAACACTGAAGCTTTCTTT. This gives the protein CSARDLWGKNTEAFF.

This clonotype was found a few times. CDR3 amino acids: CSAGGGGANVLTF. The DNA of the CDR3 is TGCAGCGCGGGCGGCGGGGGGGCCAACGTCCTGACTTTC. The chain carries TRBV29-1 and TRBJ2-6; the D gene is possibly TRBD2 (5 bases). This CDR3 has 13 residues. Germline V CDR1 and CDR2: SQVTM, ANQGSEA. V lost 7 bases and J lost 4, with 11 bases in between.

The V call is TRBV13, the J call TRBJ2-3, with D perhaps assigned TRBD1 or TRBD2 (5 bases each). CDR1 and CDR2 (germline): PRHDT, FYEKMQ (reference sequence). There are 16 residues in the CDR3. Trimming left V 5 bases short and J 2 bases short, with 17 bases between. The CDR3 DNA reads as TGTGCCAGCAGCCCCCGCCCGAGGGGCTCCACAGATACGCAGTATTTT. Translating gives CASSPRPRGSTDTQYF.

Many counts were recorded for this clonotype. The chain carries TRBV12-3 or TRBV12-4 and TRBJ2-5; 7 nucleotides match TRBD1. CDR3 length: 16 residues. The ends lost 7 bases at V and 3 bases at J; junction bases unmatched: 14. The CDR3 spells CASTGAPGQTKETQYF. DNA of the CDR3: TGTGCCAGCACCGGGGCCCCGGGACAGACGAAAGAGACCCAGTACTTC.

The chain joins TRBV7-6 to TRBJ2-5; D remains unclear. The CDR3 sequence is 13 residues long. With 5 bases removed from V and 4 bases from J, the gap between germline ends came to 11 bases. Per the germline V gene, CDR1 is SGHVS and CDR2 is FNYEAQ. CDR3 nucleotide sequence: TGTGCCAGCAGCCGGTCCGTGGGAGAGACCCAGTACTTC. The encoded protein is CASSRSVGETQYF.

This clonotype is medium-sized in the sample. The chain links TRBV7-2 to TRBJ2-7; D tentatively fits TRBD1 or TRBD2 (5 bases each). V lost 4 bases, J lost 2 bases, and 18 bases lay in between. In germline, CDR1 is SGHTA, CDR2 FQGNSA. CDR3 length equals 16 residues. The CDR3 loop is CASSSDSRDVAYEQYF. DNA for the CDR3: TGTGCCAGCAGCTCAGACTCCCGGGACGTAGCCTACGAGCAGTACTTC. Using reference TRBV7-2 and TRBJ2-7 for the parts outside the CDR3, the full variable domain is GAGVSQSPSNKVTEKGKDVELRCDPISGHTALYWYRQSLGQGLEFLIYFQGNSAPDKSGLPSDRFSAERTGGSVSTLTIQRTQQEDSAVYLCASSSDSRDVAYEQYFGPGTRLTVT.

This clonotype was detected ten times or more. J is TRBJ2-7 and V is TRBV7-8, with D possibly being TRBD2 (5 bases). The germline V and J ends were trimmed by 4 bases and 4 bases, with 14 bases remaining between them. The CDR3 has 14 amino acids. The germline gives CDR1 SGHVS, CDR2 FQNEAQ. The CDR3 DNA follows: TGTGCCAGCAGCTGGACTGATCTTACATACGAGCAGTACTTC. Its translation is CASSWTDLTYEQYF.

This clonotype was observed many times. CDR3 protein: CASTSYEAGGTYNEQFF. The DNA for the CDR3 is TGTGCCAGTACGTCTTACGAGGCGGGAGGGACATACAATGAGCAGTTCTTC. V and J are TRBV19 and TRBJ2-1; TRBD2 agrees at 9 bases. Germline lookup yields CDR1 LNHDA and CDR2 SQIVND (reference sequence). Trimming removed 7 bases from V and 4 bases from J; junction bases left unmatched: 14. The CDR3 has 17 amino acids.

This clonotype came up many times. V is TRBV4-1 and J is TRBJ2-7; D not resolved. Trimming cost V 0 bases and J 4 bases, with 16 bases left between them. The germline gives CDR1 MGHRA, CDR2 YSYEKL. CDR3 length: 16 amino acids. The CDR3 spells CASSQDIRSPRYEQYF. CDR3 coding DNA: TGCGCCAGCAGCCAAGATATCAGGAGCCCCCGATACGAGCAGTACTTC.

This clonotype has ten or more counts. The gene calls are TRBV20-1 and TRBJ1-1; D is ambiguous. With 6 bases removed from V and 1 base from J, the gap between germline ends came to 12 bases. Per the germline V gene, CDR1 is DFQATT and CDR2 is SNEGSKA (reference sequence). The CDR3 is 13 residues long. The CDR3 sequence: CSAPPGENTEAFF. The CDR3 DNA is TGCAGTGCCCCCCCGGGAGAGAACACTGAAGCTTTCTTT.

This clonotype is classed as medium-sized. The rearrangement joins TRBV19 to TRBJ2-2; D unresolved. Between the trimmed V and J ends, which lost 3 bases and 7 bases, there was a span of 6 bases. This CDR3 has 12 amino acids. The germline V gene has CDR1 LNHDA and CDR2 SQIVND (reference sequence). DNA of the CDR3: TGTGCCAGTAGTATTTGGGGCGGGGAGCTGTTTTTT. Residues: CASSIWGGELFF.

The rearrangement links TRBV20-1 to TRBJ1-2; D gene unclear. Germline V lookup: CDR1 DFQATT, CDR2 SNEGSKA (reference sequence). This CDR3 contains 12 residues. Trimming left V 6 bases short and J 4 bases short, with 12 bases between. The CDR3 coding sequence is TGCAGTGCCCCCGGGGAGATCTATGGCTACACCTTC. Translation: CSAPGEIYGYTF.

Ten or more counts support this clonotype. The J gene is TRBJ1-3, the V gene TRBV5-5; D uncertain. Trimming cost V 0 bases and J 2 bases, with 12 bases left between them. This CDR3 comprises 16 residues. Germline-derived CDR1 and CDR2 are SGHKS and YYEKEE (reference sequence). The CDR3 coding sequence is TGTGCCAGCAGCTTGGATAGCGAGGAACCTGGAAACACCATATATTTT. Its translation: CASSLDSEEPGNTIYF.

This clonotype was observed many times. The chain uses TRBV7-2 and TRBJ2-1; 11 bases are a match to TRBD2. With V trimmed by 2 bases and J by 7 bases, 1 base remained unmatched. Germline CDR1 and CDR2: SGHTA and FQGNSA. The CDR3 has 14 residues. This chain's CDR3 is CASSLLAGGNEQFF. The CDR3 DNA follows: TGTGCCAGCAGCTTACTAGCGGGGGGAAATGAGCAGTTCTTC. Together with reference TRBV7-2 and TRBJ2-1, the CDR3 gives the full variable domain: GAGVSQSPSNKVTEKGKDVELRCDPISGHTALYWYRQSLGQGLEFLIYFQGNSAPDKSGLPSDRFSAERTGGSVSTLTIQRTQQEDSAVYLCASSLLAGGNEQFFGPGTRLTVL.

This clonotype was detected many times. V usage is TRBV5-1 and J usage is TRBJ2-7; tentative D call: TRBD2 (6 bases). CDR3 length: 13 amino acids. Looked up from germline, CDR1 is SGHRS and CDR2 is YFSETQ. Trimming removed 0 bases from V and 6 bases from J, with 10 bases in between. CDR3 nucleotides: TGCGCCAGCAGCTTGGCCGTGGGGGGCGAGCAGTACTTC. Amino acid sequence: CASSLAVGGEQYF.

The V and J genes are TRBV3-1 and TRBJ1-6, with D possibly being TRBD1 (5 bases). Per germline, CDR1 LGHDT and CDR2 YNNKEL (reference sequence). The CDR3 spans 14 residues. Trimming left V 4 bases short and J 8 bases short, with 12 bases between. In DNA, the CDR3 is TGTGCCAGCAGCCCTGGGGGATCTGATTCACCCCTCCACTTT. Its translation is CASSPGGSDSPLHF.

This clonotype was detected only a few times. The chain joins TRBV29-1 to TRBJ2-3, with D maybe TRBD1 (6 bases). Trimming left V 7 bases short and J 1 base short, with 9 bases between. Germline CDR1 reads SQVTM; CDR2 reads ANQGSEA. The CDR3 spans 12 residues. CDR3 protein: CSGEGGTDTQYF. The CDR3 coding sequence is TGCAGCGGAGAGGGGGGCACAGATACGCAGTATTTT.

V usage is TRBV10-3 and J usage is TRBJ2-7, with D maybe TRBD1 (6 bases). The CDR3 consists of 12 residues. V lost 8 bases, J lost 4 bases, and 12 bases lay in between. Looked up from germline, CDR1 is ENHRY and CDR2 is SYGVKD. The CDR3 bases are TGTGCCATCGGTTGGACAGAATACGAGCAGTACTTC. Protein product: CAIGWTEYEQYF.

This clonotype was counted many times. J is TRBJ2-7 and V is TRBV5-1; 7 bases match TRBD2. The junction had 6 bases not matched to a gene; V was cut back by 1 base and J by 2 bases. CDR1 and CDR2 from the germline V gene are SGHRS and YFSETQ. CDR3 length: 15 amino acids. This CDR3 reads CASSLSPGLAYEQYF. In nucleotides, the CDR3 is TGCGCCAGCAGCTTGTCCCCCGGACTAGCCTACGAGCAGTACTTC.

This clonotype has ten or more counts. The chain joins TRBV4-2 to TRBJ1-6; the D gene is possibly TRBD1 (5 bases). Germline V lookup: CDR1 LGHNA, CDR2 YNFKEQ. The CDR3 contains 17 residues. V was trimmed by 0 bases and J by 3 bases, leaving 12 bases between them. The CDR3 DNA reads as TGTGCCAGCAGCCAAGACGTGGGGCTCGACTATAATTCACCCCTCCACTTT. Its translation is CASSQDVGLDYNSPLHF.

This clonotype has more than one count but fewer than ten. The chain carries TRBV14 and TRBJ2-5; TRBD2 matches at 9 bases. The CDR3 is 16 amino acids. The J segment lost 3 bases and the V segment lost 3 bases, leaving 8 bases of the junction unmatched. Looked up from germline, CDR1 is SGHDN and CDR2 is FVKESK. The CDR3 sequence is CASSHPLAGTKETQYF. The CDR3 nucleotides are TGTGCCAGCAGCCACCCCCTAGCGGGAACCAAAGAGACCCAGTACTTC.

In this sample, this clonotype turned up a few times. The V gene is TRBV20-1, the J gene TRBJ2-1, with TRBD2 identical over 11 bases. V shed 2 bases and J 2 bases; nucleotides not matched to a gene: 2. Per germline, CDR1 DFQATT and CDR2 SNEGSKA (reference sequence). The CDR3 has 15 residues. Written as DNA, the CDR3 is TGCAGTGCTAGACCGACTAGCGGGACCTACAATGAGCAGTTCTTC. Translation: CSARPTSGTYNEQFF.

The chain couples TRBV7-2 to TRBJ2-2; D is unresolved. Germline CDR1 and CDR2: SGHTA and FQGNSA. The CDR3 has 14 amino acids. With 4 bases removed from V and 2 bases from J, the gap between germline ends came to 8 bases. CDR3: CASSSFTNTGELFF. CDR3 in DNA: TGTGCCAGCAGCTCCTTCACCAACACCGGGGAGCTGTTTTTT.

In this sample, this clonotype turned up many times. The CDR3 sequence is CATTRTRDFNYGYTF. CDR3 sequence (DNA): TGTGCCACCACCCGGACCCGGGACTTTAACTATGGCTACACCTTC. The rearrangement joins TRBV6-5 to TRBJ1-2, with D maybe TRBD1 (5 bases). Trimming cost V 10 bases and J 1 base, with 19 bases left between them. The CDR3 has 15 residues. From germline, CDR1 is MNHEY and CDR2 SVGAGI.

This clonotype was seen a few times. The rearrangement links TRBV5-5 to TRBJ2-1; D is uncertain. The CDR3 extends over 16 amino acids. CDR1 and CDR2 from the germline V gene are SGHKS and YYEKEE (reference sequence). V lost 4 bases to trimming and J lost 5 bases, with 19 bases between them. CDR3 nucleotides: TGTGCCAGCAGCCCCCTAACCGGGCCCAGGAACAATGAGCAGTTCTTC. Amino acid sequence: CASSPLTGPRNNEQFF.

Judged by abundance, this clonotype is medium-sized. J is TRBJ1-6 and V is TRBV10-2, with TRBD1 identical over 11 bases. CDR1 WSHSY and CDR2 SAAADI come from the germline V gene. This CDR3 region has 16 residues. The V and J ends lost 7 bases and 9 bases, in that order; junction bases with no gene match: 11. The CDR3 DNA reads as TGCGCCAGCAAAACGCAGGATGGGACAGGGGGTTCACCCCTCCACTTT. It yields the protein CASKTQDGTGGSPLHF.

This clonotype came up a few times. The genes are TRBV7-3 and TRBJ2-7, with 11 bases identical to TRBD1. The CDR3 is 13 residues long. V shed 5 bases, J shed 6 bases, and the junction held 3 bases outside the gene matches. Germline CDR1 and CDR2: SGHTA and FQGTGA. The CDR3 loop reads CASSPDRGREQYF. CDR3 in DNA: TGTGCCAGCAGCCCGGACAGGGGGCGCGAGCAGTACTTC.